Presented here are 21 T cell receptor beta chains from one specimen sequenced in a study of blood T cells in healthy people across ages. Primers used in a second PCR of roughly 6 to 11 cycles were a sample-barcoded 5' primer and a J-beta primer mix. TCRdb re-called the 5' RACE reads with MiXCR, one entry per CDR3 protein. The sample carries about 280,000 distinct CDR3 sequences, around 27% recorded once. The sequenced sample was blood. These receptors originate from a woman in her 70s in good health.

The chain carries TRBV5-1 and TRBJ2-3; 7 bases map to TRBD1. There are 14 residues in the CDR3. Unmatched junction bases numbered 2, after V lost 4 bases and J lost 0 bases. Germline V CDR1 and CDR2: SGHRS, YFSETQ. The DNA for the CDR3 is TGCGCCAGCAGCCCGGACAGGAGCACAGATACGCAGTATTTT. It translates to CASSPDRSTDTQYF.

V is TRBV6-1 and J is TRBJ1-1, with D unresolved. This CDR3 has 11 residues. In germline, CDR1 is MNHNS, CDR2 SASEGT. The ends were cut back, 8 bases at V and 4 bases at J, with 8 bases in the middle. CDR3 amino acids: CASQYATEAFF. The CDR3 nucleotides are TGTGCCAGCCAGTACGCCACTGAAGCTTTCTTT.

The CDR3 sequence is CASSLDRAQTSYEQYF. For the CDR3, the DNA is TGTGCCAGCAGCTTAGACAGGGCCCAGACCTCCTACGAGCAGTACTTC. The chain has TRBV5-4 and TRBJ2-7, with TRBD1 matching over 7 bases. The germline gives CDR1 SGHNT, CDR2 YYREEE (reference sequence). The CDR3 spans 16 residues. Trimming cost V 2 bases and J 0 bases; bases outside gene matches: 8.

V usage is TRBV5-1 and J usage is TRBJ2-7; D is possibly TRBD2 (7 bases). The CDR3 totals 13 residues. V was clipped by 6 bases and J by 6 bases, with 16 bases between them. Germline V lookup: CDR1 SGHRS, CDR2 YFSETQ. CDR3 residues: CASIYGGPCEQYF. CDR3 nucleotide sequence: TGCGCCAGCATATACGGGGGGCCTTGCGAGCAGTACTTC.

This clonotype was detected many times. J is TRBJ2-7 and V is TRBV28, with D maybe TRBD2 (5 bases). Germline values: CDR1 MDHEN, CDR2 SYDVKM. V shed 2 bases and J shed 3 bases, with 17 bases lying between them. The CDR3 is 16 residues long. The CDR3 is CASSLGRSGFHYEQYF. CDR3 sequence (DNA): TGTGCCAGCAGTTTAGGAAGAAGCGGATTTCACTACGAGCAGTACTTC.

This clonotype was detected only a few times. This may be a read error, as it is one base from a much larger clone. The chain is built from TRBV7-9 and TRBJ2-1; D not resolved. Germline CDR1 is SEHNR and CDR2 is FQNEAQ (reference sequence). CDR3 length equals 12 residues. As DNA, the CDR3 is TGTGCCAGCAGCCCCCCCTACAATGAGCCGTTCTTC. This encodes CASSPPYNEPFF.

This clonotype was detected only a few times. The gene calls are TRBV7-2 and TRBJ2-5; 7 bases are a match to TRBD2. The J call may be faulty, since TRBJ2-7 better matches the DNA end. The CDR3 totals 15 residues. CDR1 and CDR2 from the germline V gene are SGHTA and FQGNSA. CDR3 coding DNA: TGTGCCAGCAGCTTAGCGCAGGGACTACCCTACGAGCAGTACTTC. Its translation: CASSLAQGLPYEQYF.

This clonotype came up a few times. The gene calls are TRBV20-1 and TRBJ2-1, with 9 bases matching TRBD2. The germline CDR1 and CDR2 sequences are DFQATT and SNEGSKA (reference sequence). V shed 1 base, J shed 7 bases, and the junction held 2 bases outside the gene matches. CDR3 length equals 13 residues. The CDR3 protein is CSARALAGNEQFF. The CDR3 coding sequence is TGCAGTGCTAGAGCACTAGCGGGTAATGAGCAGTTCTTC.

This clonotype was detected a few times. The chain recombines TRBV20-1 with TRBJ2-1, with 10 bases that match TRBD1. Per the germline V gene, CDR1 is DFQATT and CDR2 is SNEGSKA (reference sequence). The CDR3 loop spans 17 amino acids. J gave up 7 bases and V 0 bases, and 12 bases lay outside the gene matches. The CDR3 sequence is CSARDLDAGTGVNEQFF. The CDR3 DNA sequence: TGCAGTGCTAGAGATCTTGACGCCGGGACAGGGGTTAATGAGCAGTTCTTC.

This clonotype showed up just a few times. The DNA for the CDR3 is TGTGCCAGTAGTCCACGACAGGGTTCCAGTGACTTAGCCAAAAACATTCAGTACTTC. Residues: CASSPRQGSSDLAKNIQYF. This chain uses TRBV19 with TRBJ2-4, with 7 bases lining up with TRBD1. This CDR3 region has 19 residues. The germline V gene encodes CDR1 LNHDA and CDR2 SQIVND (reference sequence). With 5 bases clipped from V and 0 bases from J, the junction kept 16 bases outside the gene matches.

V usage is TRBV6-9 and J usage is TRBJ1-4; 9 positions agree with TRBD1. Germline V CDR1 and CDR2: MNHGY, SVAAGI. The CDR3 sequence is 16 residues long. Unmatched junction bases numbered 4, after V lost 0 bases and J lost 5 bases. In DNA form, the CDR3 reads TGTGCCAGCAGTTATTCGGGACAGGGATCGAATGAAAAACTGTTTTTT. Protein sequence: CASSYSGQGSNEKLFF.

This clonotype was counted only a few times. The rearrangement joins TRBV28 to TRBJ1-4, with TRBD1 as a possible D gene (5 bases). V lost 3 bases and J 13 bases, leaving 21 bases between the germline ends. This CDR3 has 15 amino acids. The germline V gene encodes CDR1 MDHEN and CDR2 SYDVKM. CDR3 in amino acids: CASSFSMSGSKGLFF. The CDR3 DNA follows: TGTGCCAGCAGTTTTTCAATGTCAGGGTCCAAGGGACTGTTTTTT.

The V call is TRBV20-1, the J call TRBJ2-5, with 7 bases fitting TRBD2. This CDR3 spans 13 amino acids. Germline V lookup: CDR1 DFQATT, CDR2 SNEGSKA (reference sequence). The J segment lost 5 bases and the V segment lost 1 base, leaving 4 bases of the junction unmatched. CDR3 in DNA: TGCAGTGCTAGAGTTAATAGCGGGGAGACCCAGTACTTC. Translated, it gives CSARVNSGETQYF.

This chain connects TRBV11-3 to TRBJ2-1; tentative D call: TRBD2 (5 bases). CDR1 and CDR2 from the germline V gene are SGHNT and YENEEA. This CDR3 is 15 amino acids long. V shed 3 bases and J shed 6 bases, with 15 bases lying between them. This CDR3 reads CASSFRGIKGNEQFF. The CDR3 nucleotides read TGTGCCAGCAGCTTCAGAGGGATAAAGGGCAATGAGCAGTTCTTC.

Many counts were recorded for this clonotype. V gene TRBV5-1 combines with J gene TRBJ2-7; D uncertain. The germline V gene has CDR1 SGHRS and CDR2 YFSETQ. V was shortened by 1 base and J by 6 bases, with 14 bases between the two germline ends. This CDR3 spans 14 amino acids. CDR3: CASSLTVNTFEQYF. CDR3 in DNA: TGCGCCAGCAGCTTGACAGTGAACACATTCGAGCAGTACTTC.

The gene calls are TRBV4-1 and TRBJ1-2, with 8 bases lining up with TRBD1. J lost 4 bases, V lost 1 base, and 5 bases had no gene match. The CDR3 extends over 15 amino acids. Germline lookup yields CDR1 MGHRA and CDR2 YSYEKL. Here the CDR3 reads CASSQGQGTLYGYTF. As DNA, the CDR3 is TGCGCCAGCAGCCAAGGACAGGGGACCCTCTATGGCTACACCTTC.

This clonotype showed up many times. The rearrangement links TRBV12-3 or TRBV12-4 to TRBJ2-5; the D is unclear. CDR3 length: 14 residues. V lost 3 bases, J lost 3 bases, and 11 bases lay in between. Here the CDR3 reads CASSFSRAEETQYF. The CDR3 DNA reads TGTGCCAGCAGTTTCTCCCGGGCAGAAGAGACCCAGTACTTC.

This clonotype was recorded once. This chain uses TRBV28 with TRBJ1-2, with D possibly being TRBD1 (6 bases). This CDR3 region has 13 residues. Germline CDR1 reads MDHEN; CDR2 reads SYDVKM. Trimming cost V 6 bases and J 7 bases, with 15 bases left between them. The CDR3 nucleotides are TGTGCCAGCAGCGAAATGGGGGCGCCTGGCTACACCTTC. The encoded protein is CASSEMGAPGYTF.

V usage is TRBV6-2 or TRBV6-3 and J usage is TRBJ2-5; tentatively, D is TRBD1 (5 bases). Looked up from germline, CDR1 is MNHEY and CDR2 is SVGEGT. The length of the CDR3 is 16 residues. V was clipped by 5 bases and J by 3 bases, with 19 bases between them. CDR3 sequence reads: CASSPPGRGEKETQYF. In DNA, the CDR3 is TGTGCCAGCAGTCCCCCAGGGCGCGGCGAAAAAGAGACCCAGTACTTC.

This rearrangement joins TRBV7-9 to TRBJ2-3; TRBD2 aligns across 8 bases. The germline V gene has CDR1 SEHNR and CDR2 FQNEAQ (reference sequence). The CDR3 totals 14 residues. The J segment lost 1 base and the V segment lost 6 bases, leaving 3 bases of the junction unmatched. The CDR3 nucleotides are TGTGCCAGCAGTAAGACTAGCGGCACAGATACGCAGTATTTT. Protein: CASSKTSGTDTQYF.

V gene TRBV28 combines with J gene TRBJ2-5; tentative D call: TRBD2 (5 bases). The ends were cut back, 4 bases at V and 9 bases at J, with 9 bases in the middle. The CDR3 is 11 amino acids. Germline V gives CDR1 MDHEN, CDR2 SYDVKM. The CDR3 DNA reads TGTGCCAGCAGTTGGGCCGGGGCCCAGTACTTC. Translating gives CASSWAGAQYF. Using reference TRBV28 and TRBJ2-5 for the parts outside the CDR3, the full variable domain is DVKVTQSSRYLVKRTGEKVFLECVQDMDHENMFWYRQDPGLGLRLIYFSYDVKMKEKGDIPEGYSVSREKKERFSLILESASTNQTSMYLCASSWAGAQYFGPGTRLLVL.